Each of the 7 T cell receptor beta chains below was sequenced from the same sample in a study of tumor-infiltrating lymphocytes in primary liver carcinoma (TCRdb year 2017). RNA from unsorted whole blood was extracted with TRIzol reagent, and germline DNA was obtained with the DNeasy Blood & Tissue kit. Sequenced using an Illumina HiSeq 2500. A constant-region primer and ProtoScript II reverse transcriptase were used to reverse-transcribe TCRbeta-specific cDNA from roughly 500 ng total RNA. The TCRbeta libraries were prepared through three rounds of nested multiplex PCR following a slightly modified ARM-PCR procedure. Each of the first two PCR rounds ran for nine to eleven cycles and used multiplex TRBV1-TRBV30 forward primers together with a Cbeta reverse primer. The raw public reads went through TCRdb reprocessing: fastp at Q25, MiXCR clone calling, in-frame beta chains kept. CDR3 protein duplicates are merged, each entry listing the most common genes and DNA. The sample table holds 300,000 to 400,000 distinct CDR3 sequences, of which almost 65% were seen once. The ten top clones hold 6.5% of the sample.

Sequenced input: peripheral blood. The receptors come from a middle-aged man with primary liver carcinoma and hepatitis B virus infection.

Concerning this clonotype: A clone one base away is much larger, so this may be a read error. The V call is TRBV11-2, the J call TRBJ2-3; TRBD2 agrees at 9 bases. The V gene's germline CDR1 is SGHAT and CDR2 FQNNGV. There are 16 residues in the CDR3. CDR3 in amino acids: CASSLERSGGTNTQYF. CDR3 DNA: TGTGCCAGCAGCTTAGAACGTAGCGGGGGCACAAATACGCAGTATTTT. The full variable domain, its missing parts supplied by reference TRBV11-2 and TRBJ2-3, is EAGVAQSPRYKIIEKRQSVAFWCNPISGHATLYWYQQILGQGPKLLIQFQNNGVVDDSQLPKDRFSAERLKGVDSTLKIQPAKLEDSAVYLCASSLERSGGTNTQYFGPGTRLTVL.

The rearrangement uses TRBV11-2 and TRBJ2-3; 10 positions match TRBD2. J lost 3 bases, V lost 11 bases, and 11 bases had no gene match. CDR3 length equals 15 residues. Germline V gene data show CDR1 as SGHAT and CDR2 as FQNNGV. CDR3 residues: CACNHLAGETDTQYF. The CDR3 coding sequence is TGTGCCTGCAACCATCTAGCGGGAGAGACAGATACGCAGTATTTT.

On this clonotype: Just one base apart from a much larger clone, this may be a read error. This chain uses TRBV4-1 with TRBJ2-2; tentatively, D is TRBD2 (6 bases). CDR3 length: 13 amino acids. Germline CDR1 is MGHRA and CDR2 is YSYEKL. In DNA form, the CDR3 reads TGCTCCAGCAGCTTAGCGGTAGGAGGGGAGCTGTTTTTT. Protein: CSSSLAVGGELFF.

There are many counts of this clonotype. The CDR3 sequence is CASRMQQGNQPQHF. The CDR3 nucleotides read TGTGCCAGCAGGATGCAACAGGGGAATCAGCCCCAGCATTTT. The rearrangement links TRBV6-5 to TRBJ1-5; TRBD1 agrees at 7 bases. Trimming took 6 bases from V and 4 from J; bases not matched to a gene: 6. Germline CDR1 reads MNHEY; CDR2 reads SVGAGI. This CDR3 contains 14 residues.

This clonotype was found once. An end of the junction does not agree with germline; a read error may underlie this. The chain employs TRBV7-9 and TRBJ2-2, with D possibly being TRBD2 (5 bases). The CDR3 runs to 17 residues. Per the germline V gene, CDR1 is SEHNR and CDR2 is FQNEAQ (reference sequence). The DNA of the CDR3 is TGTGCCAGCAGCTTACCCGAACTGGTAGCGAACACCGGGGATCTGTTTTTT. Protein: CASSLPELVANTGDLFF.

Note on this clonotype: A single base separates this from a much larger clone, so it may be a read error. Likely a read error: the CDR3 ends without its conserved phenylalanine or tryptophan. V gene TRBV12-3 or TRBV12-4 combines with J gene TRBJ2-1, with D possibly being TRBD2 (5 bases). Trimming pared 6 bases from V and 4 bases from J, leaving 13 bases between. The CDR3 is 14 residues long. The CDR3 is CASRGLAGYNEQFS. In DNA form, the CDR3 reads TGTGCCAGCAGGGGCCTAGCAGGATACAATGAGCAGTTCTCC.

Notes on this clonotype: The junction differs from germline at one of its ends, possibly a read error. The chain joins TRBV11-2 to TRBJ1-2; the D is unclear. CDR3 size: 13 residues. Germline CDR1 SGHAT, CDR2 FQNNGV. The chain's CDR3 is CAGSPPGWNGYTF. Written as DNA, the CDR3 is TGTGCCGGCAGCCCCCCGGGGTGGAATGGCTACACCTTC.